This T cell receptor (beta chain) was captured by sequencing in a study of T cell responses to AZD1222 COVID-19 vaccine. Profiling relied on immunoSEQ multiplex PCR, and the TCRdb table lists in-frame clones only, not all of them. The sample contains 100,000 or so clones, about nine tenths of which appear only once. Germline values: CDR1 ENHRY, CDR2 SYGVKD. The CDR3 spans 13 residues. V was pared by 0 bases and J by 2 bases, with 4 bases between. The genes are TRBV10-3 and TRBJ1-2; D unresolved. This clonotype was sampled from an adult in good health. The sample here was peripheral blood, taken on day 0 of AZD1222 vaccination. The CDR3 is CAISESENYGYTF. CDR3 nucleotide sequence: TGTGCCATCAGTGAGTCAGAGAACTATGGCTACACCTTC.